These 32 T cell receptor beta chains share one sample of origin, sequenced in a study of cytomegalovirus exposure and HLA in healthy donors. 60 Vbeta and 13 Jbeta primers were used in PCR. Some clones are missing from TCRdb's copy, which holds only in-frame ones; the method was immunoSEQ multiplex PCR. The data show roughly 120,000 clones, 70% to 75% seen once. The sample comprised PBMCs. These receptors were collected from a woman between 35 and 50 years old in good health and CMV-seronegative.

This chain connects TRBV11-3 to TRBJ2-7, with 10 bases aligning to TRBD2. The V gene end was trimmed by 2 bases and the J gene end by 0 bases; junction bases not matched to a gene: 1. The CDR3 totals 15 residues. Germline values: CDR1 SGHNT, CDR2 YENEEA. The CDR3 region is CASSLSSGSSYEQYF. Here the CDR3 DNA reads TGTGCCAGCAGCTTATCTAGCGGGAGCTCCTACGAGCAGTACTTC. Based on the CDR3 plus reference TRBV11-3 and TRBJ2-7, the full variable domain is EAGVVQSPRYKIIEKKQPVAFWCNPISGHNTLYWYLQNLGQGPELLIRYENEEAVDDSQLPKDRFSAERLKGVDSTLKIQPAELGDSAVYLCASSLSSGSSYEQYFGPGTRLTVT.

This clone was picked up a small number of times. The genes are TRBV5-4 and TRBJ1-5; D unclear. The CDR3 sequence is 16 residues long. The V gene lost 4 bases and the J gene lost 5 bases, with 19 bases spanning the gap. From germline, CDR1 is SGHNT and CDR2 YYREEE (reference sequence). CDR3: CASSTGGGRLDQPQHF. CDR3 nucleotide sequence: TGTGCCAGCAGCACCGGAGGCGGGAGGCTTGATCAGCCCCAGCATTTT.

The V gene is TRBV11-2, the J gene TRBJ2-3; 9 bases agree with TRBD2. Germline V gene data show CDR1 as SGHAT and CDR2 as FQNNGV. The CDR3 is 12 amino acids. V dropped 5 bases and J dropped 11; count of bases not matched to a gene: 5. This CDR3 reads CASSVSGSQQYF. In nucleotides, the CDR3 is TGTGCCAGCAGCGTTAGCGGGAGTCAGCAGTATTTT.

The rearrangement joins TRBV6-1 to TRBJ2-7; TRBD2 aligns across 9 bases. J was trimmed by 2 bases and V by 4 bases; bases with no gene match: 9. CDR1 is MNHNS and CDR2 is SASEGT in the germline V gene. The CDR3 has 16 amino acids. The CDR3: CASSGLGAGGTYEQYF. The CDR3 bases are TGTGCCAGCAGTGGGTTGGGAGCGGGAGGAACCTACGAGCAGTACTTC.

The V gene is TRBV5-1, the J gene TRBJ1-3; 8 bases agree with TRBD1. This CDR3 region has 14 residues. The V segment lost 4 bases and the J segment 2 bases; nucleotides outside the gene matches: 2. CDR1 and CDR2 from the germline V gene are SGHRS and YFSETQ. The CDR3 bases are TGCGCCAGCAGCCCGGACAGGGCTGGAAACACCATATATTTT. It is translated as CASSPDRAGNTIYF.

The CDR3 spells CASSLGLLTDTQYF. CDR3 bases: TGCGCCAGCAGCTTAGGACTACTCACAGATACGCAGTATTTT. The chain employs TRBV5-1 and TRBJ2-3; TRBD2 might be the D (6 bases). V gave up 2 bases and J gave up 2 bases, with 9 bases separating them. Germline CDR1 and CDR2: SGHRS and YFSETQ. The CDR3 has 14 amino acids.

The rearrangement joins TRBV27 to TRBJ1-1; 7 bases fit TRBD1. J was trimmed by 7 bases and V by 5 bases; bases with no gene match: 10. The CDR3 runs to 14 residues. The germline V gene encodes CDR1 MNHEY and CDR2 SMNVEV (reference sequence). CDR3 nucleotides: TGTGCCAGCAGTCTAGGGGACAGACACAATGAAGCTTTCTTT. It yields the protein CASSLGDRHNEAFF.

The rearrangement links TRBV2 to TRBJ1-6, with 9 bases aligning to TRBD1. Germline trimming cut 8 bases from V and 10 bases from J; bases unmatched to any gene: 6. The CDR3 extends over 13 amino acids. The germline CDR1 and CDR2 sequences are SNHLY and FYNNEI. DNA of the CDR3: TGTGCCAGCCGGACAGGGGCTCGCTCACCCCTCCACTTT. This gives the protein CASRTGARSPLHF.

V usage is TRBV5-1 and J usage is TRBJ1-1; 9 bases are shared with TRBD1. The CDR3 extends over 17 amino acids. From germline, CDR1 is SGHRS and CDR2 YFSETQ. The ends lost 4 bases at V and 4 bases at J; junction bases unmatched: 14. The CDR3 protein is CASSPTGTGIAGTEAFF. CDR3 coding DNA: TGCGCCAGCAGCCCAACCGGGACAGGGATAGCGGGCACTGAAGCTTTCTTT.

The CDR3 nucleotides read TGCGCCAGCAGCTTGGGGACTAGCGGGGCCCAACAGTACTTC. Protein sequence: CASSLGTSGAQQYF. V and J are TRBV5-1 and TRBJ2-5; 12 nucleotides agree with TRBD2. Germline trimming cut 0 bases from V and 11 bases from J; bases unmatched to any gene: 5. The CDR3 is 14 amino acids. Germline CDR1 reads SGHRS; CDR2 reads YFSETQ. Complete variable domain (other parts from reference TRBV5-1 and TRBJ2-5): KAGVTQTPRYLIKTRGQQVTLSCSPISGHRSVSWYQQTPGQGLQFLFEYFSETQRNKGNFPGRFSGRQFSNSRSEMNVSTLELGDSALYLCASSLGTSGAQQYFGPGTRLLVL.

V usage is TRBV19 and J usage is TRBJ1-5, with unresolved D. The CDR3 loop spans 15 amino acids. CDR1 is LNHDA and CDR2 is SQIVND in the germline V gene (reference sequence). V was shortened by 7 bases and J by 0 bases, with 13 bases between the two germline ends. CDR3 coding DNA: TGTGCCAGTAACTCCGACGGGTATAGCAATCAGCCCCAGCATTTT. Its translation: CASNSDGYSNQPQHF.

Worth noting for this clone: Mismatch with germline at one junction end may stem from a read error. The same CDR3 is also encoded by other DNA sequences in this sample. V usage is TRBV20-1 and J usage is TRBJ1-2, with D possibly TRBD1 on 5 matching bases. Per the germline V gene, CDR1 is DFQATT and CDR2 is SNEGSKA (reference sequence). This CDR3 has 11 residues. This chain's CDR3 is CSARDSYGYTF. The CDR3 region has the DNA TGCAGTGCGAGAGACAGCTATGGCTACACCTTC.

This clone has a handful of counts. J is TRBJ1-1 and V is TRBV21-1; the D call in the table, TRBD1, was not verified against the DNA. TRBV21-1 is marked as a pseudogene. The CDR3 runs 21 residues. DNA of the CDR3: TGTGCCAGCAGCCCCCGGGACAGGGGTGAAGATGCCAACCTTTTGAACACTGAAGCTTTCTTT. This translates into CASSPRDRGEDANLLNTEAFF.

This clone showed up just once. The rearrangement links TRBV7-9 to TRBJ2-1; D is unresolved. The V end lost 5 bases, the J end lost 1 base, and 9 bases lay between the germline ends. CDR1 SEHNR and CDR2 FQNEAQ come from the germline V gene (reference sequence). The CDR3 is 14 amino acids. CDR3 bases: TGTGCCAGCAGCCCGTCAGGTTCCTACAATGAGCAGTTCTTC. Its translation: CASSPSGSYNEQFF.

The chain couples TRBV16 to TRBJ2-7, with 7 bases lining up with TRBD1. After removal of 4 bases from V and 2 bases from J, the junction contained 5 bases not matched to a gene. The CDR3 totals 14 residues. In germline, CDR1 is KGHSY, CDR2 FQNENV. CDR3 residues: CASSPGTVPYEQYF. The CDR3 bases are TGTGCCAGCAGCCCCGGGACAGTCCCCTACGAGCAGTACTTC.

The rearrangement uses TRBV29-1 and TRBJ2-5; D might be TRBD2 (5 bases). The CDR3 spans 13 residues. Trimming cost V 7 bases and J 0 bases, with 12 bases left between them. Per the germline V gene, CDR1 is SQVTM and CDR2 is ANQGSEA. The CDR3 coding sequence is TGCAGCGCTACTAGGAGGTACCAAGAGACCCAGTACTTC. The encoded protein is CSATRRYQETQYF. The variable domain in full, with the rest retrieved from reference TRBV29-1 and TRBJ2-5, is SAVISQKPSRDICQRGTSLTIQCQVDSQVTMMFWYRQQPGQSLTLIATANQGSEATYESGFVIDKFPISRPNLTFSTLTVSNMSPEDSSIYLCSATRRYQETQYFGPGTRLLVL.

This clone was observed a single time. The J gene is TRBJ2-1, the V gene TRBV4-3; possibly TRBD1 for D (6 bases). In germline, CDR1 is LGHNA, CDR2 YSLEER. The CDR3 extends over 16 amino acids. The V and J ends lost 0 bases and 4 bases respectively, with 13 bases between them. The CDR3 is CASSQDPPDSYNEQFF. DNA of the CDR3: TGCGCCAGCAGCCAAGATCCGCCGGACAGTTACAATGAGCAGTTCTTC.

The chain links TRBV7-3 to TRBJ1-1; no firm D call. The CDR3 sequence is 14 residues long. The germline V gene encodes CDR1 SGHTA and CDR2 FQGTGA. Trimming shortened V by 5 bases and J by 1 base, and 11 bases separated the two germline ends. Here the CDR3 DNA reads TGTGCCAGCAGCCGAGGAGGTGGGAACACTGAAGCTTTCTTT. It is translated as CASSRGGGNTEAFF.

The chain has TRBV28 and TRBJ2-5; 10 bases match TRBD1. Trimming took 5 bases from V and 1 from J; bases not matched to a gene: 7. The CDR3 contains 16 residues. Looked up from germline, CDR1 is MDHEN and CDR2 is SYDVKM. This CDR3 is CASSRGQGTFQETQYF. The DNA of the CDR3 is TGTGCCAGCAGTCGGGGACAGGGGACATTCCAAGAGACCCAGTACTTC. Filled out from reference TRBV28 and TRBJ2-5, the complete variable domain reads DVKVTQSSRYLVKRTGEKVFLECVQDMDHENMFWYRQDPGLGLRLIYFSYDVKMKEKGDIPEGYSVSREKKERFSLILESASTNQTSMYLCASSRGQGTFQETQYFGPGTRLLVL.

The chain has TRBV25-1 and TRBJ2-1; the D is unclear. The CDR3 runs 14 residues. Germline V gene data show CDR1 as MGHDK and CDR2 as SYGVNS. Trimming took 1 base from V and 6 from J, leaving 10 bases between them. Written as DNA, the CDR3 is TGTGCCAGCAGTGAATTTGGCAGCGCCAATGAGCAGTTCTTC. This encodes CASSEFGSANEQFF.

V gene TRBV7-2 combines with J gene TRBJ2-1; 9 bases are shared with TRBD2. The V and J ends lost 3 bases and 8 bases, in that order; junction bases with no gene match: 17. The CDR3 runs 18 residues. Looked up from germline, CDR1 is SGHTA and CDR2 is FQGNSA. The CDR3 DNA reads TGTGCCAGCAGCTTTAGTGGTGGGGGTAGCGGGAGCATCGATGAGCAGTTCTTC. Encoded protein: CASSFSGGGSGSIDEQFF.

J is TRBJ2-3 and V is TRBV4-2; 11 nucleotides match TRBD2. Germline CDR1 and CDR2: LGHNA and YNFKEQ. The ends lost 1 base at V and 5 bases at J; junction bases unmatched: 11. This CDR3 comprises 18 residues. CDR3 protein: CASSQGVIAGGQGDTQYF. The CDR3 region has the DNA TGTGCCAGCAGCCAAGGAGTAATAGCGGGGGGGCAGGGAGATACGCAGTATTTT.

The chain employs TRBV19 and TRBJ1-3, with TRBD1 as a possible D gene (5 bases). CDR1 and CDR2 (germline): LNHDA, SQIVND (reference sequence). The CDR3 spans 14 residues. The germline V and J ends were trimmed by 5 bases and 4 bases, with 12 bases remaining between them. The CDR3, as DNA: TGTGCCAGTAGTTTCCAGGGCCGAGGAAACACCATATATTTT. It codes for CASSFQGRGNTIYF.

The chain employs TRBV5-4 and TRBJ1-6; D is perhaps TRBD1 (6 bases). Germline assignment: CDR1 SGHNT and CDR2 YYREEE (reference sequence). This CDR3 contains 15 residues. V lost 1 base to trimming and J lost 9 bases, with 14 bases between them. The CDR3 nucleotides read TGTGCCAGCAGCTTGCGTTCAGGGGTGGGTTCACCCCTCCACTTT. Its protein product is CASSLRSGVGSPLHF.

Points on this clone: One end of the junction is discordant with germline, which a read error may explain. The rearrangement joins TRBV7-9 to TRBJ1-4, with unresolved D. Germline CDR1 is SEHNR and CDR2 is FQNEAQ (reference sequence). This CDR3 region has 15 residues. The CDR3 DNA is TGTTCCAGCAGCTTAGCCAGATCAACTAATGAAAAACTGTTTTTT. It codes for CSSSLARSTNEKLFF.

This clone appeared a few times. In DNA form, the CDR3 reads TGTGCCAGCAGCCCTAGGGGTAGCAATCAGCCCCAGCATTTT. It is translated as CASSPRGSNQPQHF. The rearrangement links TRBV9 to TRBJ1-5; perhaps TRBD1 as D (5 bases). This CDR3 contains 14 residues. V was pared by 4 bases and J by 0 bases, with 8 bases between. Germline CDR1 reads SGDLS; CDR2 reads YYNGEE.

The chain recombines TRBV18 with TRBJ2-7; TRBD1 might be the D (5 bases). V lost 4 bases and J lost 7, with 20 bases in between. Looked up from germline, CDR1 is KGHSH and CDR2 is LQKENI. The CDR3 spans 15 residues. CDR3 DNA: TGTGCCAGCTCACACTCGTCGGCCGATCAGGGAGAGCAGTACTTC. Translating it yields CASSHSSADQGEQYF.

The V call is TRBV6-5, the J call TRBJ2-5; TRBD1 might be the D (6 bases). The germline V gene has CDR1 MNHEY and CDR2 SVGAGI. The CDR3 is made up of 13 amino acids. The V end was cut by 7 bases, the J end by 6 bases, with 15 bases between. The CDR3 nucleotides are TGTGCCAGCACCGCACAGGGTTTAAAGACCCAGTACTTC. This codes for CASTAQGLKTQYF.

The rearrangement joins TRBV2 to TRBJ2-3, with TRBD2 identical over 7 bases. CDR3 length equals 14 residues. Germline V gene data show CDR1 as SNHLY and CDR2 as FYNNEI. V was clipped by 3 bases and J by 4 bases; unmatched bases: 4. CDR3 DNA: TGTGCCAGCAGTGATGGTGCGGGAGCAGATACGCAGTATTTT. As protein: CASSDGAGADTQYF.

The chain couples TRBV4-3 to TRBJ1-2; D not certain. Germline V gene data show CDR1 as LGHNA and CDR2 as YSLEER. The CDR3 has 15 amino acids. Trimming cost V 0 bases and J 4 bases, with 12 bases left between them. The chain's CDR3 is CASSQDTAGSYGYTF. The CDR3 DNA follows: TGCGCCAGCAGCCAAGATACAGCTGGTTCCTATGGCTACACCTTC.

This clone has more than one count but fewer than ten. The V gene is TRBV4-1, the J gene TRBJ2-3, with 9 bases aligning to TRBD2. The CDR3 has 15 residues. V trimming: 3 bases; J trimming: 1 base; junction bases outside the gene matches: 2. CDR1 MGHRA and CDR2 YSYEKL come from the germline V gene. The CDR3 nucleotides are TGCGCCAGCAGCCACCCTAGCGGGGGCACAGATACGCAGTATTTT. It is translated as CASSHPSGGTDTQYF.

V and J are TRBV28 and TRBJ1-2, with D tentatively TRBD1 (6 bases). Germline-derived CDR1 and CDR2 are MDHEN and SYDVKM. The CDR3 contains 13 residues. V was trimmed by 4 bases and J by 5 bases, leaving 11 bases between them. The CDR3 DNA sequence: TGTGCCAGCAGTTCAGGGGCCGTGTATGGCTACACCTTC. Translating gives CASSSGAVYGYTF.